Presented here are 28 T cell receptor beta chains from one specimen sequenced in a study of blood T cell repertoires in COVID-19. Clones were sequenced by immunoSEQ multiplex PCR, and TCRdb holds only the in-frame ones, with some missing. The data show around 130,000 clones, with roughly 81% seen just once and 9.5% to 15% held by the top ten. Specimen: peripheral blood. Every receptor here comes from a human donor in a cohort sampled during active COVID-19.

The chain uses TRBV5-1 and TRBJ1-4, with 8 nucleotides matching TRBD1. Trimming took 7 bases from V and 5 from J; bases not matched to a gene: 7. CDR3 length: 14 amino acids. Germline values: CDR1 SGHRS, CDR2 YFSETQ. CDR3 bases: TGCGCCAGCTCACAACAGGGGGGGAATGAAAAACTGTTTTTT. Translated: CASSQQGGNEKLFF. The full variable domain, rest sourced from reference TRBV5-1 and TRBJ1-4, is KAGVTQTPRYLIKTRGQQVTLSCSPISGHRSVSWYQQTPGQGLQFLFEYFSETQRNKGNFPGRFSGRQFSNSRSEMNVSTLELGDSALYLCASSQQGGNEKLFFGSGTQLSVL.

The chain employs TRBV5-1 and TRBJ2-3, with TRBD1 matching over 9 bases. Germline V CDR1 and CDR2: SGHRS, YFSETQ. J was trimmed by 1 base and V by 2 bases; bases with no gene match: 8. The CDR3 sequence is 17 residues long. DNA of the CDR3: TGCGCCAGCAGCTTTACCGGGACAGGGAAAGGCACAGATACGCAGTATTTT. Translated: CASSFTGTGKGTDTQYF.

The V and J genes are TRBV6-5 and TRBJ2-1, with 12 bases that match TRBD2. The CDR3 contains 15 residues. Germline trimming cut 6 bases from V and 4 bases from J; bases unmatched to any gene: 4. The V gene's germline CDR1 is MNHEY and CDR2 SVGAGI. The CDR3: CASSPGTSGYNEQFF. For the CDR3, the DNA is TGTGCCAGCAGCCCCGGGACTAGCGGGTACAATGAGCAGTTCTTC.

The rearrangement joins TRBV11-3 to TRBJ2-1, with D perhaps matching TRBD1 (5 bases). Germline V lookup: CDR1 SGHNT, CDR2 YENEEA. The length of the CDR3 is 14 residues. V was cut by 4 bases and J by 3 bases, with 10 bases left in between. CDR3 sequence (DNA): TGTGCCAGCAGCTCCGGACACGGCTACAATGAGCAGTTCTTC. This sequence encodes CASSSGHGYNEQFF. Filled out from reference TRBV11-3 and TRBJ2-1, the complete variable domain reads EAGVVQSPRYKIIEKKQPVAFWCNPISGHNTLYWYLQNLGQGPELLIRYENEEAVDDSQLPKDRFSAERLKGVDSTLKIQPAELGDSAVYLCASSSGHGYNEQFFGPGTRLTVL.

This chain uses TRBV6-1 with TRBJ2-3; the match to TRBD2 covers 8 bases. In germline, CDR1 is MNHNS, CDR2 SASEGT. Germline trimming cut 1 base from V and 4 bases from J; bases unmatched to any gene: 1. The CDR3 consists of 14 residues. The CDR3 spells CASSEGRGADTQYF. The DNA for the CDR3 is TGTGCCAGCAGTGAAGGGCGGGGGGCAGATACGCAGTATTTT.

J is TRBJ2-5 and V is TRBV20-1; a possible D gene is TRBD2 (6 bases). The CDR3 runs to 13 residues. Germline V gene lookup returns CDR1 DFQATT and CDR2 SNEGSKA (reference sequence). The ends were cut back, 3 bases at V and 7 bases at J, with 15 bases in the middle. The CDR3 protein is CSASMRGRVTQYF. The DNA of the CDR3 is TGCAGTGCTAGTATGCGGGGTCGTGTGACCCAGTACTTC.

The gene calls are TRBV28 and TRBJ2-7; TRBD1 agrees at 10 bases. The CDR3 extends over 15 amino acids. The J segment lost 6 bases and the V segment lost 5 bases, leaving 10 bases of the junction unmatched. From germline, CDR1 is MDHEN and CDR2 SYDVKM. CDR3 sequence reads: CASSPGTGDRREQYF. The CDR3 DNA reads as TGTGCCAGCAGTCCAGGGACAGGGGATCGTCGCGAGCAGTACTTC.

V is TRBV5-1 and J is TRBJ1-4; 12 bases map to TRBD1. J was trimmed by 3 bases and V by 4 bases; bases with no gene match: 7. The length of the CDR3 is 17 residues. The germline V gene encodes CDR1 SGHRS and CDR2 YFSETQ. The CDR3 protein is CASSVGTGGWSNEKLFF. Written as DNA, the CDR3 is TGCGCCAGCAGCGTTGGGACAGGGGGCTGGTCTAATGAAAAACTGTTTTTT.

The chain links TRBV15 to TRBJ2-7, with a possible D match to TRBD1 (6 bases). The CDR3 has 13 residues. The V gene lost 3 bases and the J gene lost 1 base, with 7 bases spanning the gap. In germline, CDR1 is LNHNV, CDR2 YYDKDF (reference sequence). In nucleotides, the CDR3 is TGTGCCACCAGCAGCGGGACATCCTACGAGCAGTACTTC. Translating it yields CATSSGTSYEQYF.

This chain joins TRBV5-6 and TRBJ1-2; D gene ambiguous. Trimming stripped 0 bases from V and 4 bases from J, with 13 bases between. CDR1 SGHDT and CDR2 YYEEEE come from the germline V gene. The CDR3 extends over 15 amino acids. CDR3 sequence reads: CASSLVSARTYGYTF. The DNA for the CDR3 is TGTGCCAGCAGCTTGGTGTCCGCTAGAACCTATGGCTACACCTTC.

This sequence joins TRBV5-1 and TRBJ2-7; D is ambiguous. The CDR3 is made up of 14 amino acids. Trimming removed 6 bases from V and 3 bases from J, with 16 bases in between. The V gene's germline CDR1 is SGHRS and CDR2 YFSETQ. The CDR3 nucleotides are TGCGCCAGCACCGAGACCACAGATAGCTACGAGCAGTACTTC. Amino acids: CASTETTDSYEQYF.

The chain combines TRBV3-1 (or the pseudogene TRBV3-2) with TRBJ2-6, with D hard to call. Germline-derived CDR1 and CDR2 are LGHDT and YNNKEL (reference sequence). This CDR3 has 14 amino acids. Trimming left V 3 bases short and J 2 bases short, with 5 bases between. This CDR3 is CASSHNAGANVLTF. CDR3 in DNA: TGTGCCAGCAGCCACAATGCTGGGGCCAACGTCCTGACTTTC.

The DNA of the CDR3 is TGTGCCAGTAGTATTGGGACAGGGGAGGGTTCACCCCTCCACTTT. Translating gives CASSIGTGEGSPLHF. The chain employs TRBV19 and TRBJ1-6; TRBD1 agrees at 10 bases. CDR1 is LNHDA, CDR2 SQIVND, per germline (reference sequence). Trimming at V came to 3 bases and at J to 9 bases, leaving 5 bases not matched to a gene. This CDR3 is built from 15 residues.

The chain has TRBV30 and TRBJ1-1; 8 bases are a match to TRBD1. The length of the CDR3 is 15 residues. The germline V gene has CDR1 GTSNPN and CDR2 SVGIG (reference sequence). Unmatched junction bases numbered 11, after V lost 0 bases and J lost 8 bases. CDR3 DNA sequence: TGTGCCTGGAGTGTACTGCTGGCAGGGGGCTCGGAAGCTTTCTTT. It encodes CAWSVLLAGGSEAFF. Full variable domain (remainder filled in from reference TRBV30 and TRBJ1-1): SQTIHQWPATLVQPVGSPLSLECTVEGTSNPNLYWYRQAAGRGLQLLFYSVGIGQISSEVPQNLSASRPQDRQFILSSKKLLLSDSGFYLCAWSVLLAGGSEAFFGQGTRLTVV.

This chain joins TRBV19 and TRBJ1-6; 7 positions match TRBD1. This CDR3 contains 15 residues. V trimming: 5 bases; J trimming: 5 bases; junction bases outside the gene matches: 6. Looked up from germline, CDR1 is LNHDA and CDR2 is SQIVND (reference sequence). In DNA, the CDR3 is TGTGCCAGTAGTCCCCAGGGACAGCATAATTCACCCCTCCACTTT. This codes for CASSPQGQHNSPLHF.

The chain uses TRBV4-2 and TRBJ2-7; TRBD1 matches at 10 bases. Germline CDR1 reads LGHNA; CDR2 reads YNFKEQ. The length of the CDR3 is 16 residues. After removal of 0 bases from V and 4 bases from J, the junction contained 6 bases not matched to a gene. The DNA of the CDR3 is TGTGCCAGCAGCCAAGATTCGGGACAGGGGTTATACGAGCAGTACTTC. It yields the protein CASSQDSGQGLYEQYF.

The rearrangement uses TRBV5-1 and TRBJ2-1; D may be TRBD1 (5 bases). Trimming took off 4 bases at V and 6 bases at J, with 8 bases between the two ends. Germline-derived CDR1 and CDR2 are SGHRS and YFSETQ. CDR3 length: 12 residues. CDR3 protein: CASSERGNEQFF. CDR3 nucleotide sequence: TGCGCCAGCAGCGAAAGGGGCAATGAGCAGTTCTTC.

The chain has TRBV24-1 and TRBJ2-1, with D possibly TRBD1 on 6 matching bases. The V gene's germline CDR1 is KGHDR and CDR2 SFDVKD. CDR3 length: 17 amino acids. V was cut by 5 bases and J by 1 base, with 17 bases left in between. CDR3 sequence: CATSVPYQGYSYNEQFF. DNA of the CDR3: TGTGCCACCAGTGTTCCATACCAGGGGTATTCCTACAATGAGCAGTTCTTC.

The chain recombines TRBV7-8 with TRBJ2-7; 15 nucleotides match TRBD2. The CDR3 sequence is 17 residues long. V gave up 5 bases and J gave up 2 bases; unmatched junction bases: 7. Looked up from germline, CDR1 is SGHVS and CDR2 is FQNEAQ. CDR3 in DNA: TGTGCCAGCAGCCCGGGACTAGCGGGGGGTGTCCCCTACGAGCAGTACTTC. Residues: CASSPGLAGGVPYEQYF.

This clone appeared a few times. CDR3 region: CASSTSGASTDTQYF. Written as DNA, the CDR3 is TGTGCCAGCAGCACCAGCGGGGCTAGCACAGATACGCAGTATTTT. V gene TRBV7-9 combines with J gene TRBJ2-3; 7 nucleotides line up with TRBD2. This CDR3 comprises 15 residues. Germline CDR1 SEHNR, CDR2 FQNEAQ (reference sequence). V lost 5 bases and J lost 0; bases outside the gene matches: 5.

This clone showed up just a few times. This chain joins TRBV4-1 and TRBJ2-7; perhaps TRBD2 as D (5 bases). Germline V gene lookup returns CDR1 MGHRA and CDR2 YSYEKL. The V and J ends lost 0 bases and 2 bases respectively, with 11 bases between them. The CDR3 is 15 residues long. The CDR3 reads CASSQDPSSTYEQYF. CDR3 DNA sequence: TGCGCCAGCAGCCAAGATCCTAGCAGCACCTACGAGCAGTACTTC.

The chain couples TRBV7-9 to TRBJ2-7, with D perhaps TRBD1 (6 bases). The CDR3 has 17 amino acids. Trimming took 1 base from V and 0 from J, leaving 16 bases between them. CDR1 and CDR2 from the germline V gene are SEHNR and FQNEAQ (reference sequence). The DNA of the CDR3 is TGTGCCAGCAGCTTAGAATCGGGGACAACGAGCTCCTACGAGCAGTACTTC. Protein product: CASSLESGTTSSYEQYF.

The rearrangement uses TRBV2 and TRBJ1-5, with 7 bases lining up with TRBD1. The CDR3 covers 13 residues. The germline V gene encodes CDR1 SNHLY and CDR2 FYNNEI. V lost 6 bases and J lost 5; bases outside the gene matches: 4. The chain's CDR3 is CASRVTGDQPQHF. Written as DNA, the CDR3 is TGTGCCAGCAGAGTAACAGGGGATCAGCCCCAGCATTTT.

This clone was detected once. The V gene is TRBV13, the J gene TRBJ1-2; D ambiguous. The CDR3 loop spans 14 amino acids. The germline V gene has CDR1 PRHDT and CDR2 FYEKMQ (reference sequence). Trimming took 5 bases from V and 4 from J, leaving 14 bases between them. The CDR3 loop is CASSERAGIYGYTF. The DNA for the CDR3 is TGTGCCAGCAGCGAAAGGGCGGGGATCTATGGCTACACCTTC.

This chain connects TRBV18 to TRBJ1-6, with 9 bases aligning to TRBD1. The ends lost 6 bases at V and 7 bases at J; junction bases unmatched: 4. The CDR3 totals 14 residues. Germline values: CDR1 KGHSH, CDR2 LQKENI. The CDR3 DNA sequence: TGTGCCAGCTCTGGACAGGGGTTCAATTCACCCCTCCACTTT. It encodes CASSGQGFNSPLHF. The complete variable domain, with remaining parts taken from reference TRBV18 and TRBJ1-6, reads NAGVMQNPRHLVRRRGQEARLRCSPMKGHSHVYWYRQLPEEGLKFMVYLQKENIIDESGMPKERFSAEFPKEGPSILRIQQVVRGDSAAYFCASSGQGFNSPLHFGNGTRLTVT.

The chain is built from TRBV11-2 and TRBJ2-2; 7 nucleotides match TRBD1. CDR3 length: 15 residues. Unmatched junction bases numbered 7, after V lost 4 bases and J lost 5 bases. CDR1 and CDR2 (germline): SGHAT, FQNNGV. CDR3 loop: CASSSKGAWTGELFF. CDR3 bases: TGTGCCAGCAGCTCAAAGGGGGCTTGGACCGGGGAGCTGTTTTTT.

V is TRBV5-5 and J is TRBJ1-1; 8 bases match TRBD1. The CDR3 spans 18 residues. The junction had 17 bases not matched to a gene; V was cut back by 2 bases and J by 5 bases. From germline, CDR1 is SGHKS and CDR2 YYEKEE (reference sequence). This CDR3 is CASSFDSTGGIRGTEAFF. Here the CDR3 DNA reads TGTGCCAGCAGCTTTGACTCCACAGGGGGTATTAGAGGGACTGAAGCTTTCTTT. Full variable domain (missing parts from reference TRBV5-5 and TRBJ1-1): DAGVTQSPTHLIKTRGQQVTLRCSPISGHKSVSWYQQVLGQGPQFIFQYYEKEERGRGNFPDRFSARQFPNYSSELNVNALLLGDSALYLCASSFDSTGGIRGTEAFFGQGTRLTVV.

The chain joins TRBV3-1 (or the pseudogene TRBV3-2) to TRBJ1-1; 7 bases map to TRBD1. The V segment lost 4 bases and the J segment 3 bases; nucleotides outside the gene matches: 2. CDR1 is LGHDT and CDR2 is YNNKEL in the germline V gene (reference sequence). The CDR3 runs to 13 residues. CDR3 sequence: CASSLRGDTEAFF. The DNA of the CDR3 is TGTGCCAGCAGCCTCAGGGGGGACACTGAAGCTTTCTTT.